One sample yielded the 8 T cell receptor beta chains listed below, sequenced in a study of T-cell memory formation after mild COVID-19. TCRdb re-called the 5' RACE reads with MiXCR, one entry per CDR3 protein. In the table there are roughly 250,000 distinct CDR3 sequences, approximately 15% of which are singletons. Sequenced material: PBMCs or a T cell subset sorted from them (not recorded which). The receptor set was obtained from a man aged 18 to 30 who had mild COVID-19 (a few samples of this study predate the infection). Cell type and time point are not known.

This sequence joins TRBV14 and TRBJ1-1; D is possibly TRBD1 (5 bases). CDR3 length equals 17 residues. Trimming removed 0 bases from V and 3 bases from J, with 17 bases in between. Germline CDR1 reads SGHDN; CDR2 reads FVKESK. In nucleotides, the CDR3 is TGTGCCAGCAGCCAAGAGAGGATCGACAGCTATGACACTGAAGCTTTCTTT. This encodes CASSQERIDSYDTEAFF.

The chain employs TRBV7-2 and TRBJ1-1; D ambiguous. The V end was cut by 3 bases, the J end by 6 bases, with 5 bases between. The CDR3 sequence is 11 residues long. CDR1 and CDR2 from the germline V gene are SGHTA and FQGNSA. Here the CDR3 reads CASSFDAEAFF. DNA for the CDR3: TGTGCCAGCAGCTTCGACGCTGAAGCTTTCTTT.

CDR3 coding DNA: TGTGCCAGCAGCCCCCTAAGCGGGGGGACCAACAATGAGCAGTTCTTC. Its protein product is CASSPLSGGTNNEQFF. The rearrangement links TRBV11-3 to TRBJ2-1; 9 bases are shared with TRBD2. This CDR3 has 16 residues. Trimming removed 5 bases from V and 5 bases from J; junction bases left unmatched: 10. Germline V gene data show CDR1 as SGHNT and CDR2 as YENEEA.

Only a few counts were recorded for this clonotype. The CDR3 sequence is CASSLAGQKAYGYTF. CDR3 DNA sequence: TGTGCCAGCAGCTTAGCCGGACAGAAGGCCTATGGCTACACCTTC. The V gene is TRBV5-4, the J gene TRBJ1-2; tentative D call: TRBD1 (6 bases). The V gene's germline CDR1 is SGHNT and CDR2 YYREEE (reference sequence). The ends were cut back, 2 bases at V and 4 bases at J, with 15 bases in the middle. This CDR3 contains 15 residues.

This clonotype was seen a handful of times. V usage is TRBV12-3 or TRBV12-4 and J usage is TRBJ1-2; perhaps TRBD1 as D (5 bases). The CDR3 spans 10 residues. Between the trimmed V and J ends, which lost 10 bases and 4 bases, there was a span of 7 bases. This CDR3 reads CATQGYGYTF. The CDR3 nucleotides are TGTGCCACTCAGGGCTATGGCTACACCTTC.

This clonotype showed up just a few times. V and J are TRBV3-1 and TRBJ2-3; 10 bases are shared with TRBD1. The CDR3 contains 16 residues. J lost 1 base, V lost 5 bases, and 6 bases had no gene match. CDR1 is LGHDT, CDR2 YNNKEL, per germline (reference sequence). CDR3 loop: CASSGDRGRRTDTQYF. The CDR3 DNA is TGTGCCAGCAGCGGGGACAGGGGTCGCCGCACAGATACGCAGTATTTT.

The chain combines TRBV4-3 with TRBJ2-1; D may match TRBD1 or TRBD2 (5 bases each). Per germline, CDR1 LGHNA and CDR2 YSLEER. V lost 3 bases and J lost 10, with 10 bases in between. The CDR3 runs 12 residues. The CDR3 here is CASSQGWGEQFF. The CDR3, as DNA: TGCGCCAGCAGCCAGGGTTGGGGGGAGCAGTTCTTC.

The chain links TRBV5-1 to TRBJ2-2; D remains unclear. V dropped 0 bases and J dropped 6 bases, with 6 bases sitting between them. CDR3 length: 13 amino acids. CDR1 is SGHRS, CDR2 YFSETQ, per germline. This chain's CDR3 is CASSLAPPGELFF. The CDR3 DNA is TGCGCCAGCAGCTTGGCGCCACCCGGGGAGCTGTTTTTT.